This TCR beta chain emerged from a study of cytomegalovirus exposure and HLA in healthy donors. V was trimmed by 3 bases and J by 10 bases, leaving 9 bases between them. The CDR3 loop spans 12 amino acids. Germline-derived CDR1 and CDR2 are SGHDN and FVKESK. PCR amplification relied on 60 Vbeta primers (plus 13 Jbeta primers). Profiled with immunoSEQ multiplex PCR; TCRdb holds only in-frame clones, not every one. This sample has about 160,000 clones, with about 80% found just once. The sequence derives from a female donor in good health and CMV-seronegative. The specimen sequenced was PBMCs. The V call is TRBV14, the J call TRBJ1-4; unclear D gene. DNA for the CDR3: TGTGCCAGCAGCCATAGTACGGGAAAACTGTTTTTT. Protein product: CASSHSTGKLFF. Full variable domain (missing parts from reference TRBV14 and TRBJ1-4): EAGVTQFPSHSVIEKGQTVTLRCDPISGHDNLYWYRRVMGKEIKFLLHFVKESKQDESGMPNNRFLAERTGGTYSTLKVQPAELEDSGVYFCASSHSTGKLFFGSGTQLSVL.